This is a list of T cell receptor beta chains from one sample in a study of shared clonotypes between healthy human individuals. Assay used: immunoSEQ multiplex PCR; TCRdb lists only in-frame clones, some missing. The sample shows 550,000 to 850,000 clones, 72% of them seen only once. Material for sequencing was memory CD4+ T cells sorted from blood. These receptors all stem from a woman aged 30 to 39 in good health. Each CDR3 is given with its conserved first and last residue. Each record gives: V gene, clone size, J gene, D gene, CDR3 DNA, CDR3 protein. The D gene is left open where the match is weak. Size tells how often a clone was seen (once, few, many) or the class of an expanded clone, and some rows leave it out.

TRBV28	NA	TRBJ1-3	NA	TGTGCCAGCAGTCTGAACCCCGGGACTCAAGCAGGAAACACCATATATTTT	CASSLNPGTQAGNTIYF
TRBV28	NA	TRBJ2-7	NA	TGTGCCAGCAGCCAAGGACGATACGAGCAGTACTTC	CASSQGRYEQYF
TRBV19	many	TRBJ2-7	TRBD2	TGTGCCAGTAGTATCAGCGGGAGGGCCGGCCACGAGCAGTACTTC	CASSISGRAGHEQYF
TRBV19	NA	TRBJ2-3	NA	TGTGCCAGTAGTATCCAATCCAATATCCGTTCCACAGATACGCAGTATTTT	CASSIQSNIRSTDTQYF
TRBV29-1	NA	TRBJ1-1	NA	TGCAGCGTTGAGGGCAGACTAATGAACACTGAAGCTTTCTTT	CSVEGRLMNTEAFF
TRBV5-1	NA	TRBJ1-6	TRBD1	TGCGCCAGCTCCCAATTTGACAGGGATAATTCACCCCTCCACTTT	CASSQFDRDNSPLHF
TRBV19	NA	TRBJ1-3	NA	TGTGCCAGTAGTGAGCAGGGTACTGGAAACACCATATATTTT	CASSEQGTGNTIYF
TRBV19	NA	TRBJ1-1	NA	TGTGCCAGTACCCAAACTGAACGGGGACCCACTGAAGCTTTCTTT	CASTQTERGPTEAFF
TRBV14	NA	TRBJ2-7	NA	TGTGCCAGCAGCCGCCCAAGCTCCTACGAGCAGTACTTC	CASSRPSSYEQYF
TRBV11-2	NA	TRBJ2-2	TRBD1	TGTGCCAGCAGCTCGCGACAGGGGTACACCGGGGAGCTGTTTTTT	CASSSRQGYTGELFF
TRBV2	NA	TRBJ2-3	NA	TGTGCCAGCAGGGATCGGTTGGTCACAGATACGCAGTATTTT	CASRDRLVTDTQYF
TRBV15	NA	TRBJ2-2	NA	TGTGCCACCAGCAGACCTAGTACCGGACTGGGGGAGCTGTTTTTT	CATSRPSTGLGELFF
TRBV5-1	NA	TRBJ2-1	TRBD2	TGCGCCAGCAGCACCGGGACTAGCGGGATTGTGAATGAGCAGTTCTTC	CASSTGTSGIVNEQFF
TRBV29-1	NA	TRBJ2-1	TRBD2	TGCAGCGAAGCAAGCGGGAGAGATGAGCAGTTCTTC	CSEASGRDEQFF
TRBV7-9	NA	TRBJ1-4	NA	TGTGCCAGCAGCTTAGTCCCTGGGTGGACAGTGAATGAAAAACTGTTTTTT	CASSLVPGWTVNEKLFF
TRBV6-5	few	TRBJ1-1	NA	TGTGCCAGCAGTTACTCGAGGGTAGCCACTGAAGCTTTCTTT	CASSYSRVATEAFF
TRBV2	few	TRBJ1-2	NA	TGTGCCAGCCGGGCCTTTTCTAACTATGGCTACACCTTC	CASRAFSNYGYTF
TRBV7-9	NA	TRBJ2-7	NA	TGTGCCAGCAGCCAAGATCGAGGAAGCGGCTACGAGCAGTACTTC	CASSQDRGSGYEQYF
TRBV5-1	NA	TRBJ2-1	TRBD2	TGCGCCAGCAGCTTGGGTAGCGGGAGGACCCTCAATGAGCAGTTCTTC	CASSLGSGRTLNEQFF
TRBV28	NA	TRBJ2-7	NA	TGTGCCAGCGCGGCCAGTTCACTGACATCCTACGAGCAGTACTTC	CASAASSLTSYEQYF
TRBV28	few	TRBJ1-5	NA	TGTGCCAGCAGCCGCGCCCGGTGGGGGCTATCTCAGCCCCAGCATTTT	CASSRARWGLSQPQHF
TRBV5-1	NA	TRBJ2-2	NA	TGCGCCAGCAGCTTGGGGGCACCGAACACCGGGGAGCTGTTTTTT	CASSLGAPNTGELFF
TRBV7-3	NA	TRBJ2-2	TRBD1	TGTGCCAGCAGGGAACCAGGGGGCGGCACCGGGGAGCTGTTTTTT	CASREPGGGTGELFF
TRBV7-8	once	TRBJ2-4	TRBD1	TGTGCCAGCAGCCAGCAGGGGGTAGGGGCCAAAAACATTCAGTACTTC	CASSQQGVGAKNIQYF
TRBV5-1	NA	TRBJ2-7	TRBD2	TGCGCCAGCAGCTTGGGGGACTACCCGGGGGTGCAGTACTTC	CASSLGDYPGVQYF
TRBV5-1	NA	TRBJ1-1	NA	TGCGCCAGCAGCTTGTTTTCGGGCGCTGAAGCTTTCTTT	CASSLFSGAEAFF
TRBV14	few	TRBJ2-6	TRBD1	TGTGCCAGCAGCCAAGGGGTCAGGACAGGTGTCTCTGGGGCCAACGTCCTGACTTTC	CASSQGVRTGVSGANVLTF
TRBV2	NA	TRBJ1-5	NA	TGTGCCAGCAGTGAGTGGGTCGGGAGCAATCAGCCCCAGCATTTT	CASSEWVGSNQPQHF
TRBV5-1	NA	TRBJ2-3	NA	TGCGCCAGCAGCTTGCTAGGGGGAGGGCCGGAAGATACGCAGTATTTT	CASSLLGGGPEDTQYF
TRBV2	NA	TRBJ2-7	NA	TGTGCCAGCAGAATGGAAGGGGTAATCTACGAGCAGTACTTC	CASRMEGVIYEQYF
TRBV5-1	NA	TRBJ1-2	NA	TGCGCCAGCAGTCCCGACAGCAACTATGGCTACACCTTC	CASSPDSNYGYTF
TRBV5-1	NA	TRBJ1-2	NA	TGCGCCAGCAGCTTGGATGTGGAGGTGGGCGGCTACACCTTC	CASSLDVEVGGYTF
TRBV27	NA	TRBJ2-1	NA	TGTGCCAGCAGGTTTAGCGGCGAGCAGTTCTTC	CASRFSGEQFF
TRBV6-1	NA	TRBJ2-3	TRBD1	TGTGCCAGCAGTACGAGGGGGCAAGATACGCAGTATTTT	CASSTRGQDTQYF
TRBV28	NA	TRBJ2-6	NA	TGTGCCAGCAGTGGACCCAGCCTTGTCCTGACTTTC	CASSGPSLVLTF
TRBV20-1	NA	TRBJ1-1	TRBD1	TGCAGTGCGACAGGGGGAACGACTTTCTTT	CSATGGTTFF
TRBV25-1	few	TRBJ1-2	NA	TGTGCCAGCAGTGAAGAAGGCAGAAACTATGGCTACACCTTC	CASSEEGRNYGYTF
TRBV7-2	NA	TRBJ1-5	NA	TGTGCCAGCAGCTTAGGGTCAGGCCCTAATCAGCCCCAGCATTTT	CASSLGSGPNQPQHF
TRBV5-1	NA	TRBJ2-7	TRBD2	TGCGCCAGCAGCCGCGGGTGGGGTAGCGGGAGCGGATTCTCCTACGAGCAGTACTTC	CASSRGWGSGSGFSYEQYF
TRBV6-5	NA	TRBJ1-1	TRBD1	TGTGCCAGCAGTCGACAGGGGTCGATCACTGAAGCTTTCTTT	CASSRQGSITEAFF
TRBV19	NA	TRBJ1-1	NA	TGTGCCAGTAGCGCAGCGGGGGGGAACACTGAAGCTTTCTTT	CASSAAGGNTEAFF
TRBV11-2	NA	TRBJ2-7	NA	TGTGCCAGCAGCTTAGATTCACCTTTTGGGGAGCAGTACTTC	CASSLDSPFGEQYF
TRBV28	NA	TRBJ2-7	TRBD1	TGTGCCAGCGCAGGGGGTACCTCCCCCGGCGAGCAGTACTTC	CASAGGTSPGEQYF
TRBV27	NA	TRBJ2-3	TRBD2	TGTGCCAGCAGCCGGGCGGGGACTAGCGGGAGGGCCTCGGCAGATACGCAGTATTTT	CASSRAGTSGRASADTQYF
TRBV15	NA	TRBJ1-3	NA	TGTGCCACCAGCAGGGGGGACTCTGGAAACACCATATATTTT	CATSRGDSGNTIYF
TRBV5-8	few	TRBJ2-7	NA	TGTGCCAGCAGCTTATCCCGACATGCCTACGAGCAGTACTTC	CASSLSRHAYEQYF
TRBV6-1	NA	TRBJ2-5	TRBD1	TGTGCCAGCATCCGGGACAGGGGACAAGAGACCCAGTACTTC	CASIRDRGQETQYF
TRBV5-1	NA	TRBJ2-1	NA	TGCGCCAGCAGCTTAGGTCTATCTAGGAATGAGCAGTTCTTC	CASSLGLSRNEQFF
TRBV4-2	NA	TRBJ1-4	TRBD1	TGTGCCAGCAGCCAAGCGGGACAGGGTCCCGAAAAACTGTTTTTT	CASSQAGQGPEKLFF
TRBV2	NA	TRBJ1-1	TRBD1	TGTGCCAGCACCACGACAGGGGGTAGCACTGAAGCTTTCTTT	CASTTTGGSTEAFF
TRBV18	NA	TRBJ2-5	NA	TGTGCCAGCTCACGAGGGTTCCAAGAGACCCAGTACTTC	CASSRGFQETQYF